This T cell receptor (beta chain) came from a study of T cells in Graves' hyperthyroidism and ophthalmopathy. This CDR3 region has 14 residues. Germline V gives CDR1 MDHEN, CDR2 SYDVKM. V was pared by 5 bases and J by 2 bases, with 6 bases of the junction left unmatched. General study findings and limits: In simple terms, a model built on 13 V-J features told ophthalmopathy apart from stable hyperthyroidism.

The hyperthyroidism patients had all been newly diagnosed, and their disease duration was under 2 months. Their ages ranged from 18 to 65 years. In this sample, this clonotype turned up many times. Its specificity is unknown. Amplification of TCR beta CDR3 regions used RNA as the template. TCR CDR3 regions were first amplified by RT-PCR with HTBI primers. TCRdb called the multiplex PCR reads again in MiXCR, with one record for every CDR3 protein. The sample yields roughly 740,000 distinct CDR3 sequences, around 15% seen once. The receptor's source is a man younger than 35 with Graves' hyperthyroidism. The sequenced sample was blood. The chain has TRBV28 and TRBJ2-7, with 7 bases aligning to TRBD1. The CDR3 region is CASSDTGVPYEQYF. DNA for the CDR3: TGTGCCAGCAGTGATACAGGGGTGCCCTACGAGCAGTACTTC.